These 20 T cell receptor beta chains came from one sample sequenced in a study of T cells in Graves' hyperthyroidism and ophthalmopathy. Template material for amplifying TCR beta CDR3 regions consisted of RNA transcripts. The HTBI set primed first-round TCR CDR3 RT-PCR. Via MiXCR, TCRdb re-called the multiplex PCR reads, giving one row per CDR3 protein. The data show roughly 250,000 distinct CDR3 sequences, roughly 15% seen once. The sample taken for sequencing was blood. Every receptor here comes from a woman aged 40 to 49 with Graves' hyperthyroidism that later progressed to Graves' ophthalmopathy.

This clonotype was counted ten times or more. The J gene is TRBJ2-7, the V gene TRBV15, with 12 bases identical to TRBD2. V dropped 4 bases and J dropped 3; count of bases not matched to a gene: 4. Germline V CDR1 and CDR2: LNHNV, YYDKDF (reference sequence). This CDR3 region has 15 residues. The CDR3 protein is CATSTRLAGVYEQYF. For the CDR3, the DNA is TGTGCCACCAGCACCCGACTAGCGGGAGTCTACGAGCAGTACTTC.

Many counts were recorded for this clonotype. The chain couples TRBV30 to TRBJ2-3; 9 bases fit TRBD2. V trimming: 5 bases; J trimming: 2 bases; junction bases outside the gene matches: 8. Germline V gene data show CDR1 as GTSNPN and CDR2 as SVGIG (reference sequence). CDR3 length equals 15 residues. For the CDR3, the DNA is TGTGCCTGGGCGCGACTAGCGGTTAACACAGATACGCAGTATTTT. Its translation is CAWARLAVNTDTQYF.

The chain employs TRBV15 and TRBJ1-5, with D possibly matching TRBD1 (5 bases). The germline CDR1 and CDR2 sequences are LNHNV and YYDKDF (reference sequence). The CDR3 has 15 residues. V lost 4 bases to trimming and J lost 1 base, with 11 bases between them. CDR3 residues: CATSIFRDSNQPQHF. The CDR3 nucleotides read TGTGCCACCAGCATTTTCCGGGACAGCAATCAGCCCCAGCATTTT.

CDR3: CASSLAGTTNTGELFF. CDR3 sequence (DNA): TGCGCCAGCAGCTTGGCCGGGACAACGAACACCGGGGAGCTGTTTTTT. V is TRBV5-1 and J is TRBJ2-2; TRBD1 is a possible D gene (6 bases). The ends were cut back, 0 bases at V and 0 bases at J, with 9 bases in the middle. Germline values: CDR1 SGHRS, CDR2 YFSETQ. The CDR3 totals 16 residues.

This clonotype was observed a handful of times. V gene TRBV6-1 combines with J gene TRBJ2-3; 15 nucleotides line up with TRBD2. The CDR3 is made up of 17 amino acids. Germline assignment: CDR1 MNHNS and CDR2 SASEGT. V was pared by 6 bases and J by 8 bases, with 12 bases of the junction left unmatched. Here the CDR3 DNA reads TGTGCCAGCAGAATAAACTTGGGACTAGCGGGAGGAGGTACGCAGTATTTT. Encoded protein: CASRINLGLAGGGTQYF.

This clonotype was seen at least ten times. The CDR3 spells CSASRGVNEKLFF. CDR3 DNA: TGCAGTGCTAGTAGGGGCGTTAATGAAAAACTGTTTTTT. The chain links TRBV20-1 to TRBJ1-4; D is possibly TRBD1 (5 bases). Trimming took 3 bases from V and 4 from J, leaving 9 bases between them. Germline values: CDR1 DFQATT, CDR2 SNEGSKA (reference sequence). The CDR3 spans 13 residues.

This clonotype appeared many times. The chain carries TRBV28 and TRBJ2-2, with a tentative D call TRBD1 (6 bases). The V end was cut by 11 bases, the J end by 4 bases, with 20 bases between. Germline loops: CDR1 MDHEN, CDR2 SYDVKM. The CDR3 is made up of 15 amino acids. The CDR3 region has the DNA TGTGCCGGGGGCCGCGCGGGCGGAGGCACCGGGGAGCTGTTTTTT. Translated: CAGGRAGGGTGELFF.

Notes on this clonotype: This may arise from a read error, as a much more abundant clone is one base away. The chain joins TRBV28 to TRBJ2-7; D ambiguous. Germline CDR1 reads MDHEN; CDR2 reads SYDVKM. This CDR3 comprises 14 residues. With 6 bases removed from V and 7 bases from J, the gap between germline ends came to 19 bases. In nucleotides, the CDR3 is TGTGCCAGCAGCCCCCCGGCCGAAAGGGATGAGCAGTACTTC. It codes for CASSPPAERDEQYF.

Comments on this clonotype: A much bigger clone sits one base away, suggesting this may be a read error. The chain has TRBV5-5 and TRBJ2-2, with TRBD1 identical over 10 bases. The closer fit of TRBJ1-1 to the DNA end suggests the J call may be wrong. The germline gives CDR1 SGHKS, CDR2 YYEKEE (reference sequence). CDR3 length: 19 residues. The CDR3: CASSLFEYLTGGKNTGAFF. The CDR3 region has the DNA TGTGCCAGCAGCTTGTTTGAATATCTGACAGGGGGCAAGAACACTGGAGCTTTCTTT.

In its sample, this clonotype was seen a few times. The rearrangement joins TRBV5-8 to TRBJ1-6; D gene ambiguous. The CDR3 covers 14 residues. Trimming removed 6 bases from V and 4 bases from J, with 11 bases in between. Germline V CDR1 and CDR2: SGHTS, YDEGEE. The CDR3 sequence: CASKEGIYNSPLHF. As DNA, the CDR3 is TGTGCCAGCAAAGAGGGTATTTATAATTCACCCCTCCACTTT.

This clonotype was seen a handful of times. Its ends do not fully match the called genes, so a read error is possible. The gene calls are TRBV7-7 and TRBJ2-7; 8 bases are a match to TRBD2. Germline-derived CDR1 and CDR2 are SSHAT and FNYEAQ (reference sequence). The CDR3 runs to 16 residues. The CDR3 is CASSNRERETAYEQYF. DNA for the CDR3: TGTGCTAGCAGCAATAGGGAGCGGGAGACCGCCTACGAGCAGTACTTC.

This clonotype was counted only a few times. This may be a read error: a much more frequent sequence differs by one nucleotide. The CDR3 does not close with the conserved phenylalanine or tryptophan, likely indicating a read error. V is TRBV12-3 or TRBV12-4 and J is TRBJ2-7; D gene unclear. This CDR3 contains 13 residues. The V end was cut by 3 bases, the J end by 4 bases, with 10 bases between. As DNA, the CDR3 is TGTGCCAGCAGTTTGCTGGCTTGGTACGAGCAGTACCTC. This sequence encodes CASSLLAWYEQYL.

This clonotype has at least ten counts. The rearrangement joins TRBV25-1 to TRBJ2-5, with 7 positions matching TRBD2. Trimming took 8 bases from V and 5 from J; bases not matched to a gene: 8. This CDR3 spans 13 amino acids. The germline V gene has CDR1 MGHDK and CDR2 SYGVNS. The chain's CDR3 is CASVGLVGETQYF. Written as DNA, the CDR3 is TGTGCCAGCGTAGGACTAGTCGGTGAGACCCAGTACTTC.

This clonotype was seen many times. The genes are TRBV5-1 and TRBJ2-1; 8 nucleotides line up with TRBD2. The CDR3 is 18 amino acids. With V trimmed by 4 bases and J by 4 bases, 16 bases remained unmatched. Germline V gene lookup returns CDR1 SGHRS and CDR2 YFSETQ. The CDR3 loop reads CASSPGLGLVPAYNEQFF. In nucleotides, the CDR3 is TGCGCCAGCAGCCCGGGACTAGGCCTGGTTCCAGCGTACAATGAGCAGTTCTTC. The full variable domain, with the rest looked up from reference TRBV5-1 and TRBJ2-1, is KAGVTQTPRYLIKTRGQQVTLSCSPISGHRSVSWYQQTPGQGLQFLFEYFSETQRNKGNFPGRFSGRQFSNSRSEMNVSTLELGDSALYLCASSPGLGLVPAYNEQFFGPGTRLTVL.

The chain uses TRBV24-1 and TRBJ2-1; D unresolved. This CDR3 region has 15 residues. Between the trimmed V and J ends, which lost 9 bases and 4 bases, there was a span of 18 bases. The germline CDR1 and CDR2 sequences are KGHDR and SFDVKD. The CDR3 loop is CATDSGTANYNEQFF. The DNA for the CDR3 is TGTGCCACCGACTCGGGTACAGCAAATTACAATGAGCAGTTCTTC.

This clonotype was observed at least ten times. V gene TRBV19 combines with J gene TRBJ2-3, with a weak D call TRBD1 (6 bases). The CDR3 has 14 amino acids. CDR1 and CDR2 from the germline V gene are LNHDA and SQIVND (reference sequence). Trimming stripped 4 bases from V and 6 bases from J, with 14 bases between. This chain's CDR3 is CASSNGQTWDTQYF. CDR3 bases: TGTGCCAGTAGTAACGGACAGACTTGGGATACGCAGTATTTT.

This clonotype was seen ten or more times. The chain links TRBV12-3 or TRBV12-4 to TRBJ2-2; D not certain. The length of the CDR3 is 13 residues. V was shortened by 7 bases and J by 5 bases, with 11 bases between the two germline ends. The CDR3 sequence is CASTILGTGELFF. The CDR3 nucleotides read TGTGCCAGCACCATTCTAGGAACCGGGGAGCTGTTTTTT.

This clonotype appeared many times. The chain links TRBV7-6 to TRBJ1-1; D might be TRBD1 (5 bases). Germline CDR1 reads SGHVS; CDR2 reads FNYEAQ. The CDR3 is made up of 12 amino acids. V was cut by 5 bases and J by 8 bases, with 12 bases left in between. The CDR3 loop reads CASSQGDSEAFF. The CDR3 DNA follows: TGTGCCAGCAGCCAGGGTGATTCCGAAGCTTTCTTT.

This clonotype came up many times. The rearrangement uses TRBV11-2 and TRBJ1-5; no reliable D call. The CDR3 is 13 amino acids. Trimming pared 1 base from V and 5 bases from J, leaving 6 bases between. The germline V gene encodes CDR1 SGHAT and CDR2 FQNNGV. The CDR3 spells CASSLAGDQPQHF. CDR3 nucleotide sequence: TGTGCCAGCAGCTTAGCCGGGGATCAGCCCCAGCATTTT.

This clonotype showed up many times. DNA of the CDR3: TGTGCCGGGGGGACGAACAAAAATGAGCAGTTCTTC. Protein: CAGGTNKNEQFF. The chain uses TRBV28 and TRBJ2-1; D possibly corresponds to TRBD2 (6 bases). Germline V gene lookup returns CDR1 MDHEN and CDR2 SYDVKM. Deletions cut 11 bases from V and 7 bases from J, with 15 bases between. The CDR3 spans 12 residues.